This T cell receptor (beta chain) was identified during a study of OX40 agonist ivuxolimab in advanced cancers. J was trimmed by 0 bases and V by 2 bases; bases with no gene match: 6. Germline assignment: CDR1 SGHDN and CDR2 FVKESK. This CDR3 region has 18 residues. The data were produced by immunoSEQ multiplex PCR, yet TCRdb's version contains in-frame clones alone and is incomplete. The profile shows about 64,000 clones, 75% to 90% of them singletons. The source of this sequence is an adult with an advanced solid tumor such as melanoma, head and neck, liver or kidney cancer. Sample: CD4+ or CD8+ T cells sorted from blood, taken in a trial of the OX40 agonist ivuxolimab. The rearrangement links TRBV14 to TRBJ2-6; TRBD1 agrees at 8 bases. DNA of the CDR3: TGTGCCAGCAGCCAAACCTGGGACAGGTTCTCTGGGGCCAACGTCCTGACTTTC. It is translated as CASSQTWDRFSGANVLTF.